This TCR beta chain was recovered during a study of Graves' ophthalmopathy and Graves' hyperthyroidism. Amplified material comprised TCR beta CDR3 regions derived from RNA transcripts. The authors performed first-round RT-PCR with HTBI primers and then a second-round multiplex PCR. TCRdb called the multiplex PCR reads again in MiXCR, with one record for every CDR3 protein. The repertoire holds around 43,000 distinct CDR3 sequences, roughly half seen once, with roughly 18% in the top ten. This clonotype was picked up a small number of times. A much larger clone differs by one base, so this may be a read error. Material for sequencing was peripheral blood. The clonotype was recovered from an adult man with Graves' ophthalmopathy.

This chain's CDR3 is CASSQDDRARDYTF. The DNA for the CDR3 is TGCGCCAGCAGCCAGGACGACAGGGCTCGGGACTACACCTTC. The chain employs TRBV4-1 and TRBJ1-2; 7 positions match TRBD1. The V gene's germline CDR1 is MGHRA and CDR2 YSYEKL. After removal of 3 bases from V and 10 bases from J, the junction contained 11 bases not matched to a gene. The CDR3 extends over 14 amino acids.